Below are 5 T cell receptor beta chains sequenced from a single sample in a study of regulatory T cells in long-lasting Graves disease. Construction of TCR beta libraries relied on iRepertoire HTBI primers and on Arm-PCR targeting CDR3 regions. TCRdb re-called the multiplex PCR reads through MiXCR, storing one row per CDR3 protein. This sample has more than 300,000 distinct CDR3 sequences, with 15% to 20% found just once. Time point indicated: newly diagnosed GD, antithyroid drugs for less than 3 months. After RNA was extracted from PBMCs, the TCR library was made from it. Separately, the same data were catalogued under a study of T cells in Graves' hyperthyroidism and ophthalmopathy.

Sequenced here: peripheral blood mononuclear cells (PBMCs), sampled at new diagnosis, from a patient treated with antithyroid drugs. Receptors were obtained from a woman aged 18 to 35 with Graves disease.

V is TRBV5-4 and J is TRBJ2-7, with 12 bases matching TRBD2. The junction had 7 bases not matched to a gene; V was cut back by 2 bases and J by 7 bases. Germline CDR1 and CDR2: SGHNT and YYREEE (reference sequence). This CDR3 is built from 15 residues. Here the CDR3 reads CASSFRLAGAGEQYF. Written as DNA, the CDR3 is TGTGCCAGCAGCTTTCGACTAGCGGGGGCGGGGGAGCAGTACTTC.

This clonotype was seen at least ten times. The V and J genes are TRBV5-4 and TRBJ1-1; D gene ambiguous. CDR3 length: 13 amino acids. Trimming removed 0 bases from V and 5 bases from J, with 8 bases in between. Per the germline V gene, CDR1 is SGHNT and CDR2 is YYREEE (reference sequence). The DNA of the CDR3 is TGTGCCAGCAGCTTGGTTACAGAGACTGAAGCTTTCTTT. Translated, it gives CASSLVTETEAFF.

This clonotype was observed many times. In nucleotides, the CDR3 is TGCAGTGCGGGTTGGGACAGGGACACTGAAGCTTTCTTT. This encodes CSAGWDRDTEAFF. The rearrangement uses TRBV20-1 and TRBJ1-1; the match to TRBD1 covers 9 bases. This CDR3 has 13 residues. Germline CDR1 and CDR2: DFQATT and SNEGSKA (reference sequence). V shed 6 bases and J 3 bases; nucleotides not matched to a gene: 5.

In this sample, this clonotype turned up many times. The J gene is TRBJ2-7, the V gene TRBV11-2; D not resolved. The length of the CDR3 is 14 residues. V gave up 0 bases and J gave up 5 bases, with 11 bases separating them. Germline V gene data show CDR1 as SGHAT and CDR2 as FQNNGV. DNA of the CDR3: TGTGCCAGCAGCTTAGATCGACGCTCGGACGAGCAGTACTTC. Amino acid sequence: CASSLDRRSDEQYF. The entire variable domain, with the rest obtained from reference TRBV11-2 and TRBJ2-7, is as follows: EAGVAQSPRYKIIEKRQSVAFWCNPISGHATLYWYQQILGQGPKLLIQFQNNGVVDDSQLPKDRFSAERLKGVDSTLKIQPAKLEDSAVYLCASSLDRRSDEQYFGPGTRLTVT.

This clonotype was counted at least ten times. This rearrangement joins TRBV28 to TRBJ1-2, with D uncertain. The CDR3 consists of 12 residues. Germline CDR1 and CDR2: MDHEN and SYDVKM. V was pared by 4 bases and J by 4 bases, with 7 bases between. In DNA, the CDR3 is TGTGCCAGCAGTTCGAGTGGCTATGGCTACACCTTC. Encoded protein: CASSSSGYGYTF.